A single sample gave rise to the 18 T cell receptor beta chains below, sequenced in a study of technical replicates of blood from a few donors. The table came from immunoSEQ multiplex PCR; TCRdb's copy has only in-frame clones and leaves some out. The sample lists 65,000 to 70,000 clones, 88% occurring once. The sample consisted of PBMCs. Every receptor here comes from a human donor in good health. Some clones in this sample may be carry-over from other donors' samples.

The chain joins TRBV18 to TRBJ2-1, with TRBD2 matching over 12 bases. Germline V CDR1 and CDR2: KGHSH, LQKENI. Trimming took 2 bases from V and 8 from J; bases not matched to a gene: 7. The CDR3 totals 16 residues. CDR3 nucleotides: TGTGCCAGCTCACCAAACCCGGGACTAGCGGGCTATGAGCAGTTCTTC. Translation: CASSPNPGLAGYEQFF.

V and J are TRBV4-3 and TRBJ2-3; 10 positions match TRBD2. The length of the CDR3 is 13 residues. Germline-derived CDR1 and CDR2 are LGHNA and YSLEER. V shed 4 bases, J shed 6 bases, and the junction held 1 base outside the gene matches. The CDR3 nucleotides read TGCGCCAGCAGCCGGGGACTAGCGGATACGCAGTATTTT. The encoded protein is CASSRGLADTQYF.

This chain joins TRBV6-6 and TRBJ1-5; 8 nucleotides align to TRBD1. With V trimmed by 5 bases and J by 7 bases, 7 bases remained unmatched. CDR3 length: 14 residues. Germline loops: CDR1 MNHNY, CDR2 SVGAGI (reference sequence). CDR3 region: CASSQDRESQPQHF. For the CDR3, the DNA is TGTGCCAGCAGTCAGGACAGGGAGTCCCAGCCCCAGCATTTT.

This clone appeared a few times. The chain recombines TRBV21-1 with TRBJ1-5; TRBD1 reflects the table's D call only, with no check against the DNA. TRBV21-1 has pseudogene status. The CDR3 is made up of 18 amino acids. In nucleotides, the CDR3 is TGTGCCAGCAGCAAAGTTGGGGCACTACCCTTCCCAAATCAGCCCCAGCATTTT. Amino acid sequence: CASSKVGALPFPNQPQHF.

The rearrangement joins TRBV2 to TRBJ2-7; 9 bases line up with TRBD2. Germline V gene lookup returns CDR1 SNHLY and CDR2 FYNNEI. The junction had 6 bases not matched to a gene; V was cut back by 6 bases and J by 0 bases. The CDR3 covers 15 residues. The CDR3 loop is CASRADSGSSYEQYF. In DNA, the CDR3 is TGTGCCAGCAGGGCCGATAGCGGGAGCTCCTACGAGCAGTACTTC.

The sample holds one count of this clone. The rearrangement links TRBV5-1 to TRBJ2-3; a weak D match, TRBD1 (5 bases). The CDR3 runs 14 residues. Germline CDR1 is SGHRS and CDR2 is YFSETQ. Trimming left V 0 bases short and J 3 bases short, with 8 bases between. The chain's CDR3 is CASSLGRGTDTQYF. CDR3 DNA sequence: TGCGCCAGCAGCTTGGGAAGGGGAACAGATACGCAGTATTTT.

The CDR3 DNA follows: TGTGCCAGCCGCTGGAGCAGAGCTGCCTACGAGCAGTACTTC. Its protein product is CASRWSRAAYEQYF. V usage is TRBV6-5 and J usage is TRBJ2-7; no definite D call. Trimming pared 8 bases from V and 2 bases from J, leaving 16 bases between. This CDR3 has 14 amino acids. Germline loops: CDR1 MNHEY, CDR2 SVGAGI.

The chain is built from TRBV11-3 and TRBJ2-1; 7 nucleotides line up with TRBD2. The CDR3 sequence is 13 residues long. The V gene end was trimmed by 1 base and the J gene end by 11 bases; junction bases not matched to a gene: 5. Germline V gene data show CDR1 as SGHNT and CDR2 as YENEEA. The CDR3 DNA reads as TGTGCCAGCAGCTTAGTAACGGGAGGAAAGCAGTTCTTC. It is translated as CASSLVTGGKQFF.

J is TRBJ2-1 and V is TRBV11-3; 8 nucleotides agree with TRBD2. CDR1 is SGHNT and CDR2 is YENEEA in the germline V gene. The CDR3 totals 13 residues. Losses at the gene ends were 7 bases for V and 6 bases for J; bases not matched to a gene: 5. For the CDR3, the DNA is TGTGCCAGCAACGGCGGGGGGAGCAATGAGCAGTTCTTC. Translating gives CASNGGGSNEQFF.

The chain joins TRBV15 to TRBJ2-1; 8 bases map to TRBD2. Germline trimming cut 1 base from V and 12 bases from J; bases unmatched to any gene: 14. This CDR3 spans 16 amino acids. Germline loops: CDR1 LNHNV, CDR2 YYDKDF (reference sequence). In DNA form, the CDR3 reads TGTGCCACCAGCAGAGGTGGAGGACTAGCTGAAGTGGGGCAGTTCTTC. Translating gives CATSRGGGLAEVGQFF.

V and J are TRBV11-1 and TRBJ2-5; TRBD2 agrees at 13 bases. Germline CDR1 reads SGHAT; CDR2 reads FQDESV (reference sequence). The CDR3 consists of 15 residues. V gave up 7 bases and J gave up 5 bases; unmatched junction bases: 7. The CDR3 loop is CASTNGLAGVETQYF. The CDR3 region has the DNA TGTGCCAGCACCAATGGACTAGCGGGAGTGGAGACCCAGTACTTC.

The chain is built from TRBV27 and TRBJ2-1; no definite D call. V was cut by 8 bases and J by 3 bases, with 14 bases left in between. The CDR3 has 14 amino acids. Germline CDR1 and CDR2: MNHEY and SMNVEV (reference sequence). The CDR3 loop is CASAELSRYNEQFF. The CDR3 DNA sequence: TGTGCCAGCGCCGAGTTGTCGCGCTACAATGAGCAGTTCTTC.

V is TRBV19 and J is TRBJ1-5; D is ambiguous. V lost 4 bases, J lost 3 bases, and 7 bases lay in between. The CDR3 is 13 residues long. Germline V gene sequence: CDR1 LNHDA, CDR2 SQIVND (reference sequence). The CDR3 coding sequence is TGTGCCAGTAGTAACTCCTTCAATCAGCCCCAGCATTTT. Encoded protein: CASSNSFNQPQHF.

The chain links TRBV18 to TRBJ1-1; D is uncertain. Germline-derived CDR1 and CDR2 are KGHSH and LQKENI. The CDR3 has 14 residues. V was cut by 2 bases and J by 5 bases, with 12 bases left in between. In DNA, the CDR3 is TGTGCCAGCTCACCAACGACGGCGGGGACTGAAGCTTTCTTT. Translation gives CASSPTTAGTEAFF.

This chain uses TRBV11-2 with TRBJ1-2; tentative D call: TRBD1 (6 bases). CDR1 is SGHAT, CDR2 FQNNGV, per germline. This CDR3 region has 14 residues. Between the trimmed V and J ends, which lost 5 bases and 8 bases, there was a span of 18 bases. CDR3 sequence: CASSPQWGPRGYTF. The CDR3 nucleotides are TGTGCCAGCAGCCCCCAGTGGGGGCCTAGAGGCTACACCTTC.

CDR3 in amino acids: CASSIGTGSNQPQHF. In nucleotides, the CDR3 is TGTGCCAGTAGTATTGGGACAGGAAGCAATCAGCCCCAGCATTTT. The gene calls are TRBV19 and TRBJ1-5, with 8 bases fitting TRBD1. CDR3 length equals 15 residues. V shed 3 bases and J 1 base; nucleotides not matched to a gene: 2. Germline CDR1 reads LNHDA; CDR2 reads SQIVND (reference sequence).

The rearrangement links TRBV5-4 to TRBJ2-5; tentative D call: TRBD1 (5 bases). Deletions cut 4 bases from V and 0 bases from J, with 13 bases between. Per the germline V gene, CDR1 is SGHNT and CDR2 is YYREEE (reference sequence). This CDR3 is 15 amino acids long. The CDR3 here is CASSRPDSYQETQYF. CDR3 nucleotides: TGTGCCAGCAGCAGGCCAGACAGCTACCAAGAGACCCAGTACTTC. Full variable domain (rest looked up from reference TRBV5-4 and TRBJ2-5): ETGVTQSPTHLIKTRGQQVTLRCSSQSGHNTVSWYQQALGQGPQFIFQYYREEENGRGNFPPRFSGLQFPNYSSELNVNALELDDSALYLCASSRPDSYQETQYFGPGTRLLVL.

The chain is built from TRBV6-1 and TRBJ2-5, with 7 bases matching TRBD2. The length of the CDR3 is 19 residues. The germline CDR1 and CDR2 sequences are MNHNS and SASEGT. The V gene end was trimmed by 3 bases and the J gene end by 2 bases; junction bases not matched to a gene: 18. The CDR3 here is CASSEPNRRGVRKQETQYF. The CDR3 DNA reads as TGTGCCAGCAGTGAGCCAAACAGACGGGGGGTGAGGAAACAAGAGACCCAGTACTTC.